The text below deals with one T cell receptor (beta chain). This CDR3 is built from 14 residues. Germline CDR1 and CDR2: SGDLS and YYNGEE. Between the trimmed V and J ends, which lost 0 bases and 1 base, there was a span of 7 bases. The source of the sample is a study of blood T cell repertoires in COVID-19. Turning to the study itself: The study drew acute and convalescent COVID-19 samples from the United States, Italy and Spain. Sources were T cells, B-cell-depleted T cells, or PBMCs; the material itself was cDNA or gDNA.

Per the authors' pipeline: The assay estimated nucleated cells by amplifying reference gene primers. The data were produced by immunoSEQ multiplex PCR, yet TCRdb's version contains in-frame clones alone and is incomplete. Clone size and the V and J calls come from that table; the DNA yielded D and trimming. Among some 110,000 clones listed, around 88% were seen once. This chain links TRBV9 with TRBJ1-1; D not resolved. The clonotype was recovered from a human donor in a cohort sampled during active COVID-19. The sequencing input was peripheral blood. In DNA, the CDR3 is TGTGCCAGCAGCGTAGGGGCGGGGAACACTGAAGCTTTCTTT. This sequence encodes CASSVGAGNTEAFF.